Many counts were recorded for the clone carrying this T cell receptor (beta chain). Its antigen is unidentified. Germline loops: CDR1 SGHTA, CDR2 FQGNSA. Trimming removed 5 bases from V and 2 bases from J, with 7 bases in between. The CDR3 covers 12 residues. These data come from a study of T cells in Graves' hyperthyroidism and ophthalmopathy. Background on the study: Peripheral blood was taken when the disease was first diagnosed, before any treatment began. General study points: Stable hyperthyroidism was separated from ophthalmopathy by a model based on 13 V-J features. Most thyroid clonotypes expanded above 0.001 appeared in blood too.

TCR beta CDR3 regions were amplified from RNA. RT-PCR in the first round (using the HTBI primer set) targeted the TCR CDR3. TCRdb re-called the multiplex PCR reads through MiXCR, storing one row per CDR3 protein. The sample shows hundreds of thousands of distinct CDR3 sequences, approximately 40% of them seen only once. Sequenced: blood. The chain carries TRBV7-2 and TRBJ2-7; a possible D gene is TRBD2 (5 bases). The TCR sequence derives from a woman aged 40 to 55 with Graves' hyperthyroidism. CDR3 residues: CASSAGPYEQYF. In DNA, the CDR3 is TGTGCCAGCAGCGCGGGCCCCTACGAGCAGTACTTC.